This T cell receptor beta chain was retrieved from a study of cytomegalovirus exposure and HLA in healthy donors. The V gene end was trimmed by 2 bases and the J gene end by 12 bases; junction bases not matched to a gene: 9. CDR1 and CDR2 (germline): GTSNPN, SVGIG (reference sequence). This CDR3 spans 13 amino acids. PCR primers comprised 60 Vbeta and 13 Jbeta primers. Measured with immunoSEQ multiplex PCR; TCRdb has only the in-frame clones, and not every one. The data contain 140,000 to 150,000 clones, over 65% of them singletons. The specimen sequenced was PBMCs. The J gene is TRBJ2-1, the V gene TRBV30; TRBD2 aligns across 8 bases. The receptor comes from a man aged 35-49 years in good health and CMV-seropositive. The CDR3 nucleotides read TGTGCCTGGAGTTCGGGAGGGTCGGGAGGGCAGTTCTTC. The encoded protein is CAWSSGGSGGQFF.